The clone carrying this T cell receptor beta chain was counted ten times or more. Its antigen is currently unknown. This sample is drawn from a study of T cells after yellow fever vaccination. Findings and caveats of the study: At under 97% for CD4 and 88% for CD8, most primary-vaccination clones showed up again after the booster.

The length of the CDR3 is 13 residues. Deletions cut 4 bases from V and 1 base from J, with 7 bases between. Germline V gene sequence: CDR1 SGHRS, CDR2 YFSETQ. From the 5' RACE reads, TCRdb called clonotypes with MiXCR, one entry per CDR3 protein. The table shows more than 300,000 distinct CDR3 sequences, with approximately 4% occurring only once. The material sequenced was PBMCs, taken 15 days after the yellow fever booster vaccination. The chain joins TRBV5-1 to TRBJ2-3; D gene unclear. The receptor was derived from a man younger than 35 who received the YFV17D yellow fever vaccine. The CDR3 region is CASSPFRTDTQYF. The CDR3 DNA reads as TGCGCCAGCAGCCCCTTCCGCACAGATACGCAGTATTTT.